This T cell receptor beta chain was recovered during a study of shared clonotypes between healthy human individuals. Study-wide findings and caveats: Clonotypes shared by all four sorted-subset donors had higher generation probabilities than non-shared clonotypes. The sharing of 4.5% to 5% of naive CD4 clonotypes was seen across a handful of donors. Rarefaction revealed incomplete sorted-subset sequencing despite large depth.

Among the donors, all were Caucasian adults who lived in Nashville, Tennessee. Profiled with immunoSEQ multiplex PCR; TCRdb holds only in-frame clones, not every one. Among hundreds of thousands of clones, more than 70% were seen once, and the ten largest hold 1.5% to 2%. A note on this clone: Its specificity is not known.

V was clipped by 7 bases and J by 6 bases; unmatched bases: 19. CDR3 length equals 16 residues. Germline CDR1 is SQVTM and CDR2 is ANQGSEA. The source of this sequence is a woman in her 30s in good health. Sequenced input: memory CD4+ T cells sorted from blood. The sample's subset: CD45RA-negative fraction. This sequence joins TRBV29-1 and TRBJ1-1; 8 bases line up with TRBD1. In DNA form, the CDR3 reads TGCAGCGGCGGAGGGACAGGAGGCGGATTCATCCCTGAAGCTTTCTTT. This gives the protein CSGGGTGGGFIPEAFF.